Presented here are 27 T cell receptor beta chains from one specimen sequenced in a study of blood T cell repertoires in COVID-19. Libraries were prepared by immunoSEQ multiplex PCR; TCRdb keeps only in-frame clonotypes and omits some of them. Counted here are a few hundred thousand clones, more than 70% occurring once; the ten biggest clones make up roughly 1.7%. The sequenced material came from peripheral blood. These receptor sequences come from a woman in her thirties with COVID-19, enrolled during active disease.

This chain uses TRBV7-9 with TRBJ1-3; a weak D match, TRBD1 (6 bases). Trimming removed 6 bases at V and 4 bases at J, with 19 bases between. CDR3 length equals 16 residues. The germline gives CDR1 SEHNR, CDR2 FQNEAQ (reference sequence). The CDR3 bases are TGTGCCAGCAGACCCCTGGGGGGGGGCCCGGGAAACACCATATATTTT. Amino acid sequence: CASRPLGGGPGNTIYF.

The chain has TRBV6-5 and TRBJ1-4; 7 bases agree with TRBD1. Germline lookup yields CDR1 MNHEY and CDR2 SVGAGI. The CDR3 spans 14 residues. V was clipped by 5 bases and J by 5 bases; unmatched bases: 5. CDR3 in DNA: TGTGCCAGCAGTCCGGGACAGCAGAATGAAAAACTGTTTTTT. This codes for CASSPGQQNEKLFF.

V is TRBV7-9 and J is TRBJ1-3; D might be TRBD1 (5 bases). The germline V gene has CDR1 SEHNR and CDR2 FQNEAQ (reference sequence). The germline V and J ends were trimmed by 5 bases and 2 bases, with 10 bases remaining between them. The CDR3 extends over 14 amino acids. As DNA, the CDR3 is TGTGCCAGCAGCCTACCAGGGACTGGAAACACCATATATTTT. Protein sequence: CASSLPGTGNTIYF.

The rearrangement uses TRBV19 and TRBJ1-1; D possibly corresponds to TRBD1 (5 bases). V was cut by 4 bases and J by 2 bases, with 8 bases left in between. The CDR3 loop spans 13 amino acids. Germline CDR1 and CDR2: LNHDA and SQIVND (reference sequence). The chain's CDR3 is CASSKGVNTEAFF. In DNA, the CDR3 is TGTGCCAGTAGTAAAGGGGTTAACACTGAAGCTTTCTTT.

Only a few counts were recorded for this clone. J is TRBJ2-1 and V is TRBV5-4, with D possibly matching TRBD2 (5 bases). CDR1 SGHNT and CDR2 YYREEE come from the germline V gene (reference sequence). V shed 2 bases and J shed 9 bases, with 24 bases lying between them. The CDR3 is made up of 17 amino acids. The CDR3 here is CASSFKASSLDTGEQFF. The CDR3 DNA reads as TGTGCCAGCAGCTTTAAGGCTAGCTCCCTTGACACCGGTGAGCAGTTCTTC.

The genes are TRBV15 and TRBJ1-5; possibly TRBD1 for D (5 bases). CDR3 length equals 15 residues. V was clipped by 8 bases and J by 2 bases, with 16 bases between them. From germline, CDR1 is LNHNV and CDR2 YYDKDF (reference sequence). The CDR3 sequence: CATSMGGSGNQPQHF. In DNA form, the CDR3 reads TGTGCCACCTCTATGGGGGGTTCTGGCAATCAGCCCCAGCATTTT. Based on the CDR3 plus reference TRBV15 and TRBJ1-5, the full variable domain is DAMVIQNPRYQVTQFGKPVTLSCSQTLNHNVMYWYQQKSSQAPKLLFHYYDKDFNNEADTPDNFQSRRPNTSFCFLDIRSPGLGDTAMYLCATSMGGSGNQPQHFGDGTRLSIL.

This clone was seen a handful of times. The CDR3 nucleotides read TGTGCCAGCAGTAGCGGGACTAGCGGGGGTGGGGAGACCCAGTACTTC. Protein: CASSSGTSGGGETQYF. The chain is built from TRBV6-6 and TRBJ2-5, with 14 bases identical to TRBD2. Trimming cost V 5 bases and J 5 bases; bases outside gene matches: 7. The germline gives CDR1 MNHNY, CDR2 SVGAGI (reference sequence). CDR3 length equals 16 residues.

V gene TRBV6-6 combines with J gene TRBJ1-3, with D possibly being TRBD1 (6 bases). The germline CDR1 and CDR2 sequences are MNHNY and SVGAGI (reference sequence). Trimming took off 5 bases at V and 0 bases at J, with 14 bases between the two ends. The length of the CDR3 is 16 residues. CDR3 region: CASSPRTESSGNTIYF. The CDR3 region has the DNA TGTGCCAGCAGTCCCCGGACAGAAAGCTCTGGAAACACCATATATTTT.

The V call is TRBV2, the J call TRBJ2-5; D gene unclear. The CDR3 has 11 amino acids. Germline V gives CDR1 SNHLY, CDR2 FYNNEI. V shed 9 bases and J shed 5 bases, with 10 bases lying between them. The CDR3, as DNA: TGTGCCAGTAAGCCCGGGGAGACCCAGTACTTC. It is translated as CASKPGETQYF.

This chain uses TRBV4-2 with TRBJ2-5, with 9 bases matching TRBD1. V was pared by 1 base and J by 5 bases, with 5 bases of the junction left unmatched. This CDR3 region has 15 residues. Per germline, CDR1 LGHNA and CDR2 YNFKEQ. This chain's CDR3 is CASSQGTGGPETQYF. The CDR3 DNA follows: TGTGCCAGCAGCCAAGGCACAGGGGGCCCTGAGACCCAGTACTTC.

The chain is built from TRBV7-9 and TRBJ1-1; D gene uncertain. The CDR3 sequence is 13 residues long. Trimming took 4 bases from V and 0 from J, leaving 6 bases between them. Germline CDR1 and CDR2: SEHNR and FQNEAQ (reference sequence). Written as DNA, the CDR3 is TGTGCCAGCAGCTGGCAACTGAACACTGAAGCTTTCTTT. It specifies CASSWQLNTEAFF.

This clone was seen more than once but under ten times. V gene TRBV19 combines with J gene TRBJ1-1, with 11 bases aligning to TRBD1. In germline, CDR1 is LNHDA, CDR2 SQIVND (reference sequence). V lost 7 bases and J lost 3; bases outside the gene matches: 7. The CDR3 length is 15 residues. CDR3 sequence (DNA): TGTGCCAGTATCGGAAGGACAGGGGGCTACACTGAAGCTTTCTTT. Its translation: CASIGRTGGYTEAFF.

The gene calls are TRBV6-2 or TRBV6-3 and TRBJ1-4; no reliable D call. Trimming removed 5 bases from V and 11 bases from J, with 24 bases in between. Looked up from germline, CDR1 is MNHEY and CDR2 is SVGEGT. There are 16 residues in the CDR3. Here the CDR3 DNA reads TGTGCCAGCAGTCCCCGGGAGCCTTCGGTTCTAGGGAAACTGTTTTTT. Amino acid sequence: CASSPREPSVLGKLFF.

The J gene is TRBJ1-1, the V gene TRBV5-6; D is perhaps TRBD1 (5 bases). The CDR3 spans 16 residues. The V gene lost 4 bases and the J gene lost 4 bases, with 20 bases spanning the gap. Germline V CDR1 and CDR2: SGHDT, YYEEEE. The CDR3 DNA reads TGTGCCAGCAGCGAGACCCGGGACTTCGATCTCACTGAAGCTTTCTTT. Its translation is CASSETRDFDLTEAFF. Variable domain in full (rest from reference TRBV5-6 and TRBJ1-1): DAGVTQSPTHLIKTRGQQVTLRCSPKSGHDTVSWYQQALGQGPQFIFQYYEEEERQRGNFPDRFSGHQFPNYSSELNVNALLLGDSALYLCASSETRDFDLTEAFFGQGTRLTVV.

The chain is built from TRBV7-9 and TRBJ1-4; perhaps TRBD1 as D (6 bases). This CDR3 spans 14 amino acids. Germline-derived CDR1 and CDR2 are SEHNR and FQNEAQ (reference sequence). V gave up 0 bases and J gave up 7 bases, with 9 bases separating them. The CDR3: CASSLAAGVEKLFF. In nucleotides, the CDR3 is TGTGCCAGCAGCTTAGCGGCAGGGGTTGAAAAACTGTTTTTT.

The CDR3 reads CASSLEGQGIGTEAFF. The CDR3 DNA sequence: TGCGCCAGCAGCTTGGAAGGCCAGGGGATTGGGACTGAAGCTTTCTTT. The rearrangement uses TRBV5-1 and TRBJ1-1, with D maybe TRBD1 (6 bases). Trimming stripped 0 bases from V and 5 bases from J, with 17 bases between. The CDR3 length is 16 residues. Germline CDR1 reads SGHRS; CDR2 reads YFSETQ.

The CDR3 is CSVIRDLADTQYF. CDR3 nucleotide sequence: TGCAGCGTCATCCGGGACTTGGCGGATACGCAGTATTTT. This sequence joins TRBV29-1 and TRBJ2-3; D is possibly TRBD2 (6 bases). The CDR3 has 13 amino acids. V gave up 6 bases and J gave up 6 bases, with 16 bases separating them. Per germline, CDR1 SQVTM and CDR2 ANQGSEA.

This chain joins TRBV7-9 and TRBJ1-1; D not certain. The CDR3 has 13 amino acids. V was clipped by 3 bases and J by 1 base, with 6 bases between them. CDR1 and CDR2 from the germline V gene are SEHNR and FQNEAQ (reference sequence). As DNA, the CDR3 is TGTGCCAGCAGCTTTTTTAAGAACACTGAAGCTTTCTTT. It specifies CASSFFKNTEAFF.

The rearrangement uses TRBV27 and TRBJ1-1; 7 positions agree with TRBD1. CDR3 length equals 14 residues. V shed 3 bases, J shed 4 bases, and the junction held 5 bases outside the gene matches. Per the germline V gene, CDR1 is MNHEY and CDR2 is SMNVEV (reference sequence). CDR3 bases: TGTGCCAGCAGTTTCGAGGGGGCCAGCACTGAAGCTTTCTTT. As protein: CASSFEGASTEAFF.

The J gene is TRBJ2-1, the V gene TRBV7-3; maybe TRBD1 (5 bases). Trimming removed 0 bases at V and 2 bases at J, with 8 bases between. This CDR3 is built from 15 residues. Germline V gene lookup returns CDR1 SGHTA and CDR2 FQGTGA. CDR3 sequence: CASSLTLTAYNEQFF. The CDR3 region has the DNA TGTGCCAGCAGCTTAACGCTGACAGCCTACAATGAGCAGTTCTTC.

The gene calls are TRBV3-1 (or the pseudogene TRBV3-2) and TRBJ1-2, with D maybe TRBD1 (5 bases). This CDR3 is 15 amino acids long. The germline V gene encodes CDR1 LGHDT and CDR2 YNNKEL (reference sequence). V was cut by 2 bases and J by 1 base, with 11 bases left in between. The CDR3 DNA is TGTGCCAGCAGCCAATCCTCGGGGGGTAACTATGGCTACACCTTC. Translation gives CASSQSSGGNYGYTF.

V and J are TRBV7-9 and TRBJ1-4; 8 nucleotides line up with TRBD1. The CDR3 runs 18 residues. The germline V gene encodes CDR1 SEHNR and CDR2 FQNEAQ (reference sequence). With V trimmed by 4 bases and J by 2 bases, 12 bases remained unmatched. The CDR3 DNA reads as TGTGCCAGCAGCTCCAGGGGGCGCGGGTTGTGGACTAATGAAAAACTGTTTTTT. Translated: CASSSRGRGLWTNEKLFF.

This clone has a single count. This chain connects TRBV11-3 to TRBJ2-2; unclear D gene. V lost 0 bases and J 6 bases, leaving 14 bases between the germline ends. The CDR3 has 16 residues. Germline V gene data show CDR1 as SGHNT and CDR2 as YENEEA. This CDR3 is CASSLEGRLPSGELFF. For the CDR3, the DNA is TGTGCCAGCAGCTTAGAGGGCAGGCTCCCGTCCGGGGAGCTGTTTTTT.

The V call is TRBV6-5, the J call TRBJ1-1; a weak D match, TRBD1 (6 bases). The germline gives CDR1 MNHEY, CDR2 SVGAGI. The CDR3 extends over 14 amino acids. V shed 8 bases and J shed 2 bases, with 15 bases lying between them. CDR3 in DNA: TGTGCCAGCCTCGGGGGGGGCGCAAACACTGAAGCTTTCTTT. This translates into CASLGGGANTEAFF.

The table lists this clone with a count of one. The rearrangement joins TRBV6-5 to TRBJ1-1; D possibly corresponds to TRBD1 (5 bases). V lost 4 bases and J lost 7, with 13 bases in between. Germline CDR1 reads MNHEY; CDR2 reads SVGAGI. This CDR3 is 13 amino acids long. The CDR3 sequence is CASSWRGQGEAFF. CDR3 DNA sequence: TGTGCCAGCAGTTGGAGGGGTCAGGGTGAAGCTTTCTTT.

The chain recombines TRBV7-3 with TRBJ2-3, with TRBD1 as a possible D gene (5 bases). V lost 1 base and J lost 2, with 13 bases in between. The CDR3 length is 16 residues. CDR1 SGHTA and CDR2 FQGTGA come from the germline V gene. CDR3 DNA: TGTGCCAGCAGCTTAAATGGTGGGGCCCCCACAGATACGCAGTATTTT. Protein sequence: CASSLNGGAPTDTQYF.

The chain is built from TRBV19 and TRBJ1-2; 10 positions match TRBD1. The CDR3 extends over 17 amino acids. The germline gives CDR1 LNHDA, CDR2 SQIVND (reference sequence). V lost 6 bases to trimming and J lost 5 bases; unmatched junction nucleotides: 15. This chain's CDR3 is CASRPGQGPPLGYGYTF. The CDR3 DNA reads TGTGCCAGTAGACCGGGACAGGGGCCACCTTTAGGTTATGGCTACACCTTC.